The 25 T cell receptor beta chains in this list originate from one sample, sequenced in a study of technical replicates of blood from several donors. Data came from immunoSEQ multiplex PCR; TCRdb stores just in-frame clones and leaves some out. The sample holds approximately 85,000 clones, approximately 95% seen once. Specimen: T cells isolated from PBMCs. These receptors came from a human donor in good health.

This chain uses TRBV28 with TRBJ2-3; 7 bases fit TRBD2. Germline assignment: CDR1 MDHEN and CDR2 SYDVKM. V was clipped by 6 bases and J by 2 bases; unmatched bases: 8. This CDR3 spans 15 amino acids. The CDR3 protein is CASRGGPVYTDTQYF. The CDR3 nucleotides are TGTGCCAGCAGGGGAGGGCCGGTCTACACAGATACGCAGTATTTT.

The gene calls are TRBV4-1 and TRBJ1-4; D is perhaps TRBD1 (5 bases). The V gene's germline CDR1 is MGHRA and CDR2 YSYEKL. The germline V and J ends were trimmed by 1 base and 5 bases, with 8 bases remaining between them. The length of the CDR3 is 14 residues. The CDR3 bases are TGCGCCAGCAGCCAAGGGACACTGAATGAAAAACTGTTTTTT. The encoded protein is CASSQGTLNEKLFF.

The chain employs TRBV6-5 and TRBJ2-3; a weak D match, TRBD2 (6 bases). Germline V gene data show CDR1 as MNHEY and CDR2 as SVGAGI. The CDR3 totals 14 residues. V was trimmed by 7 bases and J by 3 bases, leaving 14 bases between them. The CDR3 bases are TGTGCCAGCAACCCGCGCGGGACGACAGATACGCAGTATTTT. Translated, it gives CASNPRGTTDTQYF.

The CDR3 DNA sequence: TGTGCCAGCAGCTCAACAGGGCAGTGGGACACCGGGGAGCTGTTTTTT. Its protein is CASSSTGQWDTGELFF. The chain has TRBV7-9 and TRBJ2-2, with D maybe TRBD1 (6 bases). This CDR3 has 16 residues. Germline values: CDR1 SEHNR, CDR2 FQNEAQ (reference sequence). The germline V and J ends were trimmed by 4 bases and 3 bases, with 15 bases remaining between them.

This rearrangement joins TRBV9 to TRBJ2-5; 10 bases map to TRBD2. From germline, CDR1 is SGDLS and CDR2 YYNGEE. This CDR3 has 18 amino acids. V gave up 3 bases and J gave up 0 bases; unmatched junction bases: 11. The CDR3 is CASSASGGSTSYQETQYF. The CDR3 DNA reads TGTGCCAGCAGCGCTAGCGGGGGTTCGACTTCGTACCAAGAGACCCAGTACTTC.

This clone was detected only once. Here the CDR3 reads CASSLGGLAGTYEQYF. The CDR3 DNA is TGTGCCAGCAGCTTAGGGGGGCTAGCGGGCACGTACGAGCAGTACTTC. This sequence joins TRBV7-9 and TRBJ2-7; 8 nucleotides align to TRBD2. Looked up from germline, CDR1 is SEHNR and CDR2 is FQNEAQ (reference sequence). V dropped 1 base and J dropped 4; count of bases not matched to a gene: 9. The CDR3 extends over 16 amino acids.

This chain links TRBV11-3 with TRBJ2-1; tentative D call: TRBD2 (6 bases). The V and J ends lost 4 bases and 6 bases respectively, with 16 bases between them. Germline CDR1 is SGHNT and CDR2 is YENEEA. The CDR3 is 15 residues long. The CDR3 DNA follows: TGTGCCAGCAGCTACCGGGGGTTCTTGTTCAATGAGCAGTTCTTC. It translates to CASSYRGFLFNEQFF.

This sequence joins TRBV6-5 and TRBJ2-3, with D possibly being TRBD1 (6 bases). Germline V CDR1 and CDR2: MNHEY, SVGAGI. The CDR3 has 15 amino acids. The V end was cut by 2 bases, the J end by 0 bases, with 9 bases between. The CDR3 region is CASSYGGGSTDTQYF. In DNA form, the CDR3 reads TGTGCCAGCAGTTACGGGGGCGGTAGCACAGATACGCAGTATTTT.

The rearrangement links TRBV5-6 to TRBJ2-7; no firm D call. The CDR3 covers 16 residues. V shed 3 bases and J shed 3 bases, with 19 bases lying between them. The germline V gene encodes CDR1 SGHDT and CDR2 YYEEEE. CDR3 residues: CASSSQFGGEDYEQYF. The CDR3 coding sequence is TGTGCCAGCAGCTCCCAGTTTGGCGGAGAGGACTACGAGCAGTACTTC. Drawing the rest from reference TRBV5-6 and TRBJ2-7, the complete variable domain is DAGVTQSPTHLIKTRGQQVTLRCSPKSGHDTVSWYQQALGQGPQFIFQYYEEEERQRGNFPDRFSGHQFPNYSSELNVNALLLGDSALYLCASSSQFGGEDYEQYFGPGTRLTVT.

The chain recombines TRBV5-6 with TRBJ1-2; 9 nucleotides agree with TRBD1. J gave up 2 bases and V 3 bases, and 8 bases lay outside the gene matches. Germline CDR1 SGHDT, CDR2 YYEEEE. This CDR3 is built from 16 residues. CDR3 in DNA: TGTGCCAGCAGCTCGACACAGACAGGGGGGAACTATGGCTACACCTTC. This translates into CASSSTQTGGNYGYTF.

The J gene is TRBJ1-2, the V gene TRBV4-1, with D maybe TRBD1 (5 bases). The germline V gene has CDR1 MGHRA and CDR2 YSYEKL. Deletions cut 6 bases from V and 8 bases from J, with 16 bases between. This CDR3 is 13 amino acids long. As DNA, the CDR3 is TGCGCCAGCAGTACGACAGTGAATTACGGCTACACCTTC. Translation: CASSTTVNYGYTF.

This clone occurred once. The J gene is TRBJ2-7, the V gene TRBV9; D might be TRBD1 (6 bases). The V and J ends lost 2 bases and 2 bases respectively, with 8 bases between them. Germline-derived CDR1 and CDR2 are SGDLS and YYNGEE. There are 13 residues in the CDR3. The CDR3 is CASSVGQPYEQYF. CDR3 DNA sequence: TGTGCCAGCAGCGTCGGACAGCCCTACGAGCAGTACTTC.

The CDR3 region is CASSQEYRVEGEKLFF. CDR3 in DNA: TGCGCCAGCAGCCAGGAATACAGGGTTGAGGGTGAAAAACTGTTTTTT. This chain joins TRBV4-1 and TRBJ1-4; D may be TRBD1 (6 bases). The germline V gene encodes CDR1 MGHRA and CDR2 YSYEKL. The V end lost 3 bases, the J end lost 7 bases, and 18 bases lay between the germline ends. The CDR3 is 16 residues long.

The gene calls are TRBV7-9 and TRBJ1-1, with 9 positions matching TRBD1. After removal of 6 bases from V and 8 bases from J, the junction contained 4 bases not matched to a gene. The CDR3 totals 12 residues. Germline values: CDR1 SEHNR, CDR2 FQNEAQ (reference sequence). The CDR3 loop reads CASSRDRGEAFF. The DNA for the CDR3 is TGTGCCAGCAGTCGCGACAGGGGGGAAGCTTTCTTT.

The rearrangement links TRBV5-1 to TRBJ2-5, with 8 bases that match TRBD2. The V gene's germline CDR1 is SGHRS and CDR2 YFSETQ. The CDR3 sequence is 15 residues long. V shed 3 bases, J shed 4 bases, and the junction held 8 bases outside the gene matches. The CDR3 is CASSSLAGLGETQYF. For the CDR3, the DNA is TGCGCCAGCAGCTCCTTAGCGGGACTGGGAGAGACCCAGTACTTC. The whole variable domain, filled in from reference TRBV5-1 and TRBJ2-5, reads KAGVTQTPRYLIKTRGQQVTLSCSPISGHRSVSWYQQTPGQGLQFLFEYFSETQRNKGNFPGRFSGRQFSNSRSEMNVSTLELGDSALYLCASSSLAGLGETQYFGPGTRLLVL.

The CDR3: CASSYSGQGGFEQYF. The DNA for the CDR3 is TGTGCCAGCAGTTACTCTGGGCAGGGCGGTTTCGAGCAGTACTTC. The V and J genes are TRBV6-5 and TRBJ2-7; D may be TRBD1 (5 bases). The V gene lost 0 bases and the J gene lost 6 bases, with 15 bases spanning the gap. This CDR3 contains 15 residues. Germline loops: CDR1 MNHEY, CDR2 SVGAGI.

The CDR3 DNA is TGTGCCAGCAGTTTAAACGGACTAGAACCGTCCTACGAGCAGTACTTC. Its protein is CASSLNGLEPSYEQYF. The chain joins TRBV27 to TRBJ2-7, with 7 bases matching TRBD2. Losses at the gene ends were 2 bases for V and 1 base for J; bases not matched to a gene: 8. There are 16 residues in the CDR3. Germline loops: CDR1 MNHEY, CDR2 SMNVEV (reference sequence).

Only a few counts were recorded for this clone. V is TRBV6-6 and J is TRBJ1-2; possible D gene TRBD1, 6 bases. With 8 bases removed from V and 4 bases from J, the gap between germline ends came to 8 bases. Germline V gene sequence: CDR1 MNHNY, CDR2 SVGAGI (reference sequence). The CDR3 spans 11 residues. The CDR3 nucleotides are TGTGCCAGCCGGGACACCTATGGCTACACCTTC. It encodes CASRDTYGYTF.

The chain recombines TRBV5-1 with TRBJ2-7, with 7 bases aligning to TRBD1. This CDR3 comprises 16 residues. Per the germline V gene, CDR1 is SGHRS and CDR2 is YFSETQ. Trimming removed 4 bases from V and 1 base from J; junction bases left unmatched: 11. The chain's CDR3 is CASSRASGTASYEQYF. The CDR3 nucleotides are TGCGCCAGCAGCCGAGCCTCCGGGACAGCATCCTACGAGCAGTACTTC.

The CDR3 here is CASRGGLAGGIYEQYF. DNA for the CDR3: TGTGCCAGCAGAGGGGGACTAGCGGGGGGGATCTACGAGCAGTACTTC. This chain connects TRBV2 to TRBJ2-7, with TRBD2 matching 16 bases. J lost 3 bases, V lost 6 bases, and 5 bases had no gene match. CDR3 size: 16 residues. Germline V lookup: CDR1 SNHLY, CDR2 FYNNEI.

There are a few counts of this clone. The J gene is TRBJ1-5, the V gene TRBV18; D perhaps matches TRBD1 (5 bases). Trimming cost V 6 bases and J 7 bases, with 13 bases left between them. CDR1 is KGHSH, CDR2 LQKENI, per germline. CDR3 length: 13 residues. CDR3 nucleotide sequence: TGTGCCAGCTCTCCGGTCGGGGGGCAGCCCCAGCATTTT. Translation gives CASSPVGGQPQHF. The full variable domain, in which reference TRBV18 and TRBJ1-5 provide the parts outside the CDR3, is NAGVMQNPRHLVRRRGQEARLRCSPMKGHSHVYWYRQLPEEGLKFMVYLQKENIIDESGMPKERFSAEFPKEGPSILRIQQVVRGDSAAYFCASSPVGGQPQHFGDGTRLSIL.

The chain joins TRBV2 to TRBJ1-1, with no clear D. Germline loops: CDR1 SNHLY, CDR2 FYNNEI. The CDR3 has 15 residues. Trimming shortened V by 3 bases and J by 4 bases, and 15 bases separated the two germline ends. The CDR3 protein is CASSEGGMGGTEAFF. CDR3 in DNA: TGTGCCAGCAGTGAGGGCGGGATGGGAGGCACTGAAGCTTTCTTT. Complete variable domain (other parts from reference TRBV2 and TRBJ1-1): EPEVTQTPSHQVTQMGQEVILRCVPISNHLYFYWYRQILGQKVEFLVSFYNNEISEKSEIFDDQFSVERPDGSNFTLKIRSTKLEDSAMYFCASSEGGMGGTEAFFGQGTRLTVV.

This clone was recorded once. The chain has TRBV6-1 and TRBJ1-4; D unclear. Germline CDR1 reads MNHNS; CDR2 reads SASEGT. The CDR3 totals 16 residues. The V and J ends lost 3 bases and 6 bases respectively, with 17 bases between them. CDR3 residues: CASSDGQHPRDEKLFF. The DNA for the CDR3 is TGTGCCAGCAGTGATGGGCAACACCCGCGCGATGAAAAACTGTTTTTT.

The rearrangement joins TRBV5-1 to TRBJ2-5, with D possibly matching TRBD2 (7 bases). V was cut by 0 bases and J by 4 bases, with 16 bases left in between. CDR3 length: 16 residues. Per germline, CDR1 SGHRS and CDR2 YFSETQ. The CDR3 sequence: CASSLARRRGGETQYF. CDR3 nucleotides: TGCGCCAGCAGCTTGGCCCGAAGAAGGGGGGGAGAGACCCAGTACTTC.

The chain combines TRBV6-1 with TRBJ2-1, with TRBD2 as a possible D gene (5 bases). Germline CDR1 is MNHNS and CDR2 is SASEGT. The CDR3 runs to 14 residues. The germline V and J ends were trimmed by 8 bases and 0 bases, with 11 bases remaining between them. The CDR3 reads CASLEDRSYNEQFF. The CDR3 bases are TGTGCCAGCTTGGAGGACCGCTCCTACAATGAGCAGTTCTTC.